The 23 T cell receptor beta chains presented below share a single source sample, sequenced in a study of spatial heterogeneity in lung cancer. Via MiXCR, TCRdb re-called the 5' RACE reads, giving one row per CDR3 protein. Among 77,000 or so distinct CDR3 sequences listed, 15% to 25% were seen once. Time point noted: sample taken at primary tumor resection. No cells were sorted before sequencing. The whole RNA sequenced was extracted from tumor, nontumor lung or frozen PBMC. The input for sequencing was PBMCs, taken at surgery. The receptors stem from a male donor with early-stage non-small cell lung cancer.

The table lists this clonotype with a few counts. This chain connects TRBV3-1 to TRBJ1-5; D is unresolved. Trimming removed 1 base from V and 0 bases from J, with 4 bases in between. This CDR3 region has 14 residues. In germline, CDR1 is LGHDT, CDR2 YNNKEL (reference sequence). CDR3 residues: CASSQGASNQPQHF. Here the CDR3 DNA reads TGTGCCAGCAGCCAAGGGGCTAGCAATCAGCCCCAGCATTTT.

The chain joins TRBV11-1 to TRBJ2-5; 14 bases are shared with TRBD2. The germline V gene has CDR1 SGHAT and CDR2 FQDESV (reference sequence). Losses at the gene ends were 4 bases for V and 0 bases for J; bases not matched to a gene: 1. The CDR3 loop spans 16 amino acids. In DNA form, the CDR3 reads TGTGCCAGCAGCTGGGGACTAGCGGGAGACCAAGAGACCCAGTACTTC. It specifies CASSWGLAGDQETQYF.

This clonotype was picked up a small number of times. This chain connects TRBV12-3 or TRBV12-4 to TRBJ1-5; D might be TRBD1 (6 bases). The CDR3 loop spans 14 amino acids. V lost 7 bases, J lost 3 bases, and 13 bases lay in between. CDR3 in amino acids: CASTRTGTNQPQHF. The CDR3 DNA reads TGTGCCAGCACCCGAACAGGGACCAATCAGCCCCAGCATTTT.

At least ten counts were recorded for this clonotype. The V gene is TRBV7-2, the J gene TRBJ2-3, with 7 positions matching TRBD2. With V trimmed by 6 bases and J by 6 bases, 18 bases remained unmatched. The length of the CDR3 is 17 residues. CDR1 SGHTA and CDR2 FQGNSA come from the germline V gene. CDR3 DNA: TGTGCCAGCAGTTCCTCGGGGGGTGCCGTAACGTGGGATACGCAGTATTTT. Translating gives CASSSSGGAVTWDTQYF.

The V gene is TRBV4-2, the J gene TRBJ2-1; perhaps TRBD2 as D (5 bases). This CDR3 is built from 14 residues. V was shortened by 4 bases and J by 5 bases, with 12 bases between the two germline ends. Per the germline V gene, CDR1 is LGHNA and CDR2 is YNFKEQ. CDR3 DNA: TGTGCCAGCAGCCGTGGAGGTACCGACAATGAGCAGTTCTTC. It encodes CASSRGGTDNEQFF.

This clonotype occurred a few times. The genes are TRBV29-1 and TRBJ1-6; possible D gene TRBD1, 5 bases. CDR1 and CDR2 from the germline V gene are SQVTM and ANQGSEA. There are 13 residues in the CDR3. CDR3 sequence (DNA): TGCAGACGACGGGACTTCACTGATTCACCCCTCCACTTT. Translated: CRRRDFTDSPLHF.

This clonotype was counted only a few times. The V call is TRBV9, the J call TRBJ2-2; 8 nucleotides agree with TRBD1. From germline, CDR1 is SGDLS and CDR2 YYNGEE. This CDR3 comprises 17 residues. After removal of 2 bases from V and 1 base from J, the junction contained 7 bases not matched to a gene. Here the CDR3 DNA reads TGTGCCAGCAGCGTGACAGGGGTCGGCTTGAACACCGGGGAGCTGTTTTTT. It encodes CASSVTGVGLNTGELFF.

The table lists this clonotype with many counts. One junction end does not reproduce the germline sequence, and a read error may be involved. The CDR3 loop reads CASSPTGETQYF. In DNA, the CDR3 is TGTGCTAGCAGCCCGACGGGCGAGACCCAGTACTTC. The genes are TRBV7-7 and TRBJ2-5; no clear D gene. This CDR3 comprises 12 residues. Germline assignment: CDR1 SSHAT and CDR2 FNYEAQ (reference sequence).

This clonotype was detected a few times. The chain links TRBV24-1 to TRBJ2-1, with TRBD1 as a possible D gene (5 bases). The CDR3 totals 15 residues. Trimming pared 3 bases from V and 6 bases from J, leaving 14 bases between. From germline, CDR1 is KGHDR and CDR2 SFDVKD. CDR3 nucleotides: TGTGCCACCAGTGATCCGAAACGACAGTCCAATGAGCAGTTCTTC. Protein sequence: CATSDPKRQSNEQFF.

The chain has TRBV4-1 and TRBJ1-2; perhaps TRBD1 as D (5 bases). CDR1 and CDR2 from the germline V gene are MGHRA and YSYEKL. The CDR3 runs 15 residues. V lost 4 bases to trimming and J lost 2 bases, with 14 bases between them. The chain's CDR3 is CASSLSETANYGYTF. For the CDR3, the DNA is TGCGCCAGCAGCCTTTCGGAGACAGCCAACTATGGCTACACCTTC.

The gene calls are TRBV9 and TRBJ2-7; D possibly corresponds to TRBD2 (6 bases). Looked up from germline, CDR1 is SGDLS and CDR2 is YYNGEE. CDR3 length equals 15 residues. Trimming left V 0 bases short and J 0 bases short, with 10 bases between. CDR3 sequence (DNA): TGTGCCAGCAGCGTAGGGGGCGGGAACTCCTACGAGCAGTACTTC. Its protein is CASSVGGGNSYEQYF. Complete variable domain (other parts from reference TRBV9 and TRBJ2-7): DSGVTQTPKHLITATGQRVTLRCSPRSGDLSVYWYQQSLDQGLQFLIQYYNGEERAKGNILERFSAQQFPDLHSELNLSSLELGDSALYFCASSVGGGNSYEQYFGPGTRLTVT.

In its sample, this clonotype was seen a few times. V usage is TRBV20-1 and J usage is TRBJ2-3; the match to TRBD1 covers 8 bases. The CDR3 loop spans 13 amino acids. With 6 bases clipped from V and 5 bases from J, the junction kept 7 bases outside the gene matches. The V gene's germline CDR1 is DFQATT and CDR2 SNEGSKA (reference sequence). CDR3 sequence: CSAGQGAGDTQYF. The CDR3 DNA is TGCAGTGCGGGGCAGGGGGCGGGAGATACGCAGTATTTT.

The table lists this clonotype with many counts. V gene TRBV12-3 or TRBV12-4 combines with J gene TRBJ2-1; 12 bases line up with TRBD2. This CDR3 is built from 17 residues. V was clipped by 3 bases and J by 5 bases; unmatched bases: 8. In DNA form, the CDR3 reads TGTGCCAGCAGTTTCCCCCTAAGACTAGCGGGAGACAATGAGCAGTTCTTC. This sequence encodes CASSFPLRLAGDNEQFF.

V and J are TRBV18 and TRBJ2-7; perhaps TRBD1 as D (6 bases). This CDR3 has 13 amino acids. Trimming pared 4 bases from V and 3 bases from J, leaving 10 bases between. In germline, CDR1 is KGHSH, CDR2 LQKENI. The CDR3 reads CASSLSDSYEQYF. The CDR3 DNA follows: TGTGCCAGCTCACTTTCGGACAGCTACGAGCAGTACTTC. The variable domain in full, with the rest retrieved from reference TRBV18 and TRBJ2-7, is NAGVMQNPRHLVRRRGQEARLRCSPMKGHSHVYWYRQLPEEGLKFMVYLQKENIIDESGMPKERFSAEFPKEGPSILRIQQVVRGDSAAYFCASSLSDSYEQYFGPGTRLTVT.

This chain links TRBV3-1 with TRBJ2-5; 8 nucleotides match TRBD1. Losses at the gene ends were 3 bases for V and 2 bases for J; bases not matched to a gene: 11. This CDR3 region has 17 residues. CDR1 and CDR2 (germline): LGHDT, YNNKEL (reference sequence). In DNA, the CDR3 is TGTGCCAGCAGCCAGAGCTCGGGGACAGGCAATCAAGAGACCCAGTACTTC. Protein sequence: CASSQSSGTGNQETQYF.

This clonotype has just a few counts. V and J are TRBV27 and TRBJ1-1; the match to TRBD1 covers 7 bases. This CDR3 comprises 15 residues. Germline lookup yields CDR1 MNHEY and CDR2 SMNVEV (reference sequence). V shed 3 bases and J 3 bases; nucleotides not matched to a gene: 7. CDR3 protein: CASSLTIGQDTEAFF. The DNA of the CDR3 is TGTGCCAGCAGTTTGACCATTGGACAGGACACTGAAGCTTTCTTT.

The chain joins TRBV7-9 to TRBJ1-1; 11 bases line up with TRBD1. The CDR3 is made up of 16 amino acids. Germline CDR1 is SEHNR and CDR2 is FQNEAQ (reference sequence). J gave up 3 bases and V 5 bases, and 8 bases lay outside the gene matches. The CDR3 region is CASSPGQGAEDTEAFF. The CDR3 coding sequence is TGTGCCAGCAGCCCCGGACAGGGGGCTGAGGACACTGAAGCTTTCTTT.

The table lists this clonotype with a few counts. The chain recombines TRBV28 with TRBJ1-1, with unresolved D. CDR3 length equals 12 residues. Germline V gives CDR1 MDHEN, CDR2 SYDVKM. The germline V and J ends were trimmed by 3 bases and 5 bases, with 7 bases remaining between them. For the CDR3, the DNA is TGTGCCAGCAGTTTGTTACAAACTGAAGCTTTCTTT. Translation gives CASSLLQTEAFF.

CDR3 sequence reads: CSARDGLAGGEQYF. The CDR3 region has the DNA TGCAGTGCTAGAGATGGTCTAGCGGGGGGCGAGCAGTACTTC. J is TRBJ2-7 and V is TRBV20-1, with 11 bases aligning to TRBD2. J lost 6 bases, V lost 0 bases, and 4 bases had no gene match. In germline, CDR1 is DFQATT, CDR2 SNEGSKA (reference sequence). There are 14 residues in the CDR3.

This chain uses TRBV7-2 with TRBJ2-3; 7 bases map to TRBD2. The CDR3 is 16 residues long. Germline CDR1 reads SGHTA; CDR2 reads FQGNSA. V was clipped by 5 bases and J by 1 base; unmatched bases: 9. The CDR3 sequence is CASSLLGLAGTDTQYF. The CDR3 DNA sequence: TGTGCCAGCAGCCTTCTTGGGCTAGCGGGCACAGATACGCAGTATTTT.

In the case of this clonotype: Possible read error: a much larger clone is one base away. V and J are TRBV27 and TRBJ1-2, with D possibly being TRBD1 (5 bases). V was trimmed by 3 bases and J by 5 bases, leaving 13 bases between them. CDR1 is MNHEY, CDR2 SMNVEV, per germline (reference sequence). The CDR3 spans 14 residues. The DNA for the CDR3 is TGTGCCAGCAGTTTGGGGGGACGGAATTATGGCTACACCTTC. Translation: CASSLGGRNYGYTF.

The gene calls are TRBV20-1 and TRBJ1-1, with D perhaps matching TRBD1 (5 bases). The CDR3 spans 14 residues. In germline, CDR1 is DFQATT, CDR2 SNEGSKA (reference sequence). V was cut by 3 bases and J by 1 base, with 12 bases left in between. DNA of the CDR3: TGCAGTGCTAGTTTGTTAGGGACGAACACTGAAGCTTTCTTT. Amino acid sequence: CSASLLGTNTEAFF.

This clonotype was detected only a few times. The chain links TRBV4-2 to TRBJ2-4; 7 positions agree with TRBD2. Germline assignment: CDR1 LGHNA and CDR2 YNFKEQ. Unmatched junction bases numbered 6, after V lost 4 bases and J lost 9 bases. CDR3 length equals 13 residues. This CDR3 reads CASSPAGEGIQYF. CDR3 DNA sequence: TGTGCCAGCAGCCCCGCCGGGGAGGGCATTCAGTACTTC.